This is a list of T cell receptor beta chains from one sample in a study of shared clonotypes between healthy human individuals. Here immunoSEQ multiplex PCR was the method, and the copy in TCRdb shows in-frame clones only, minus some. Here the sample spans approximately 740,000 clones, around 67% being singletons. Source material: memory CD4+ T cells sorted from blood. These TCRs come from a woman in her 30s in good health. CDR3s include the opening cysteine and the closing phenylalanine or tryptophan. Fields, in order: J gene, clone size, V gene, D gene, CDR3 length, CDR3 protein, CDR3 DNA. D genes are given only for firm matches. The size of a clone is reported for some rows only, either as once, few or many, or as a class for expanded clones.

TRBJ2-7	.	TRBV7-9	TRBD1	14	CASSLSGQVSEQYF	TGTGCCAGCAGCTTATCTGGACAGGTGAGCGAGCAGTACTTC
TRBJ1-4	.	TRBV30	.	13	CAWSVGYDEKLFF	TGTGCCTGGAGTGTAGGGTATGATGAAAAACTGTTTTTT
TRBJ1-2	.	TRBV10-3	.	14	CAISDGLSTYGYTF	TGTGCCATCAGCGACGGACTCTCTACCTATGGCTACACCTTC
TRBJ2-1	.	TRBV18	TRBD2	14	CASSPAREGNEQFF	TGTGCCAGCTCACCCGCACGGGAGGGAAATGAGCAGTTCTTC
TRBJ1-3	.	TRBV9	.	16	CASSVGGRFSGNTIYF	TGTGCCAGCAGCGTAGGGGGACGGTTTTCTGGAAACACCATATATTTT
TRBJ1-5	.	TRBV18	.	13	CASSQGSDQPQHF	TGTGCCAGCTCCCAAGGGAGCGATCAGCCCCAGCATTTT
TRBJ2-7	.	TRBV13	.	13	CASSLGWSYEQYF	TGTGCCAGCAGCTTAGGCTGGTCCTACGAGCAGTACTTC
TRBJ2-5	.	TRBV6-1	TRBD1	14	CASSVDRVVETQYF	TGTGCCAGCAGTGTAGACAGGGTGGTGGAGACCCAGTACTTC
TRBJ2-1	.	TRBV5-4	TRBD2	15	CASSATSGRVNEQFF	TGTGCCAGCAGCGCAACTAGCGGGAGGGTGAATGAGCAGTTCTTC
TRBJ1-3	.	TRBV13	.	16	CASSPPSGNSGNTIYF	TGTGCCAGCAGCCCCCCTAGCGGAAACTCTGGAAACACCATATATTTT
TRBJ2-1	.	TRBV29-1	.	14	CSVSWTADYNEQFF	TGCAGCGTTTCCTGGACAGCTGACTACAATGAGCAGTTCTTC
TRBJ2-3	.	TRBV28	.	14	CASSRRQGTDTQYF	TGTGCCAGCAGTCGGAGACAGGGCACAGATACGCAGTATTTT
TRBJ1-5	.	TRBV18	.	15	CASSPRGLDSQPQHF	TGTGCCAGCTCACCACGGGGGCTTGATAGTCAGCCCCAGCATTTT
TRBJ2-1	few	TRBV5-1	.	15	CASSPSSGSYNEQFF	TGCGCCAGCAGCCCTAGTAGCGGATCCTACAATGAGCAGTTCTTC
TRBJ1-3	.	TRBV7-9	.	16	CASSYRDPAEGNTIYF	TGTGCCAGCAGCTACCGGGACCCGGCGGAAGGAAACACCATATATTTT
TRBJ2-7	many	TRBV28	.	13	CASRNPGIYEQYF	TGTGCCAGCAGGAACCCAGGGATCTACGAGCAGTACTTC
TRBJ2-1	.	TRBV2	TRBD2	16	CASSQSPAGVYNEQFF	TGTGCCAGCAGTCAATCGCCCGCGGGAGTTTACAATGAGCAGTTCTTC
TRBJ2-1	.	TRBV2	.	15	CASNRPSPIYNEQFF	TGTGCCAGCAACCGGCCTAGCCCAATTTACAATGAGCAGTTCTTC
TRBJ2-2	once	TRBV28	TRBD2	22	CASSLAGGWTSGSLMDTGELFF	TGTGCCAGCAGTTTAGCCGGGGGGTGGACTAGCGGGAGTTTGATGGACACCGGGGAGCTGTTTTTT
TRBJ2-7	.	TRBV7-9	.	12	CASSVDRYEQYF	TGTGCCAGCAGCGTAGACAGGTACGAGCAGTACTTC
TRBJ2-7	.	TRBV2	TRBD1	14	CASRRQGQGYEQYF	TGTGCCAGCAGGAGACAGGGACAGGGTTACGAGCAGTACTTC
TRBJ2-7	.	TRBV28	TRBD2	16	CASTTGLAGGTYEQYF	TGTGCCAGCACCACTGGACTAGCGGGAGGTACATACGAGCAGTACTTC
TRBJ2-7	.	TRBV11-2	.	13	CASSGPGLYEQYF	TGTGCCAGCAGCGGACCTGGACTCTACGAGCAGTACTTC
TRBJ2-7	.	TRBV5-1	TRBD1	14	CASSPPGQGYEQYF	TGCGCCAGCAGCCCACCGGGACAGGGCTACGAGCAGTACTTC
TRBJ2-5	.	TRBV4-1	.	15	CASSQVWVRQETQYF	TGCGCCAGCAGCCAAGTATGGGTCAGGCAAGAGACCCAGTACTTC
TRBJ2-3	.	TRBV27	.	14	CASLPNFGADTQYF	TGTGCCAGCCTTCCAAACTTCGGCGCAGATACGCAGTATTTT
TRBJ2-1	once	TRBV5-1	.	17	CASSLALTSYSYNEQFF	TGCGCCAGCAGCTTGGCTCTTACTAGTTACTCCTACAATGAGCAGTTCTTC
TRBJ1-5	.	TRBV27	.	14	CASSLSSRNQPQHF	TGTGCCAGCAGTTTATCAAGCAGAAATCAGCCCCAGCATTTT
TRBJ2-6	few	TRBV7-8	.	16	CASSLAGGSGANVLTF	TGTGCCAGCAGCTTAGCAGGAGGCTCTGGGGCCAACGTCCTGACTTTC
TRBJ2-7	.	TRBV4-1	TRBD2	16	CASSQGGLAGMTEQYF	TGCGCCAGCAGCCAAGGGGGACTAGCGGGAATGACCGAGCAGTACTTC
TRBJ2-5	.	TRBV5-1	.	15	CASTTQGTAQETQYF	TGCGCCAGCACCACCCAGGGAACAGCCCAAGAGACCCAGTACTTC
TRBJ1-5	once	TRBV25-1	.	15	CASSEGSGIGQPQHF	TGTGCCAGCAGTGAAGGTTCAGGGATCGGGCAGCCCCAGCATTTT
TRBJ2-7	few	TRBV11-2	.	15	CASSLEGETTYEQYF	TGTGCCAGCAGCTTAGAGGGGGAAACCACCTACGAGCAGTACTTC
TRBJ2-3	.	TRBV6-1	TRBD2	13	CASLKREVDTQYF	TGTGCCAGCTTAAAACGGGAGGTGGATACGCAGTATTTT
TRBJ2-1	.	TRBV28	TRBD2	17	CASSTPSGRTPYNEQFF	TGTGCCAGCAGTACCCCTAGCGGGAGGACCCCCTACAATGAGCAGTTCTTC
TRBJ2-7	.	TRBV10-1	.	15	CASSESKGETYEQYF	TGCGCCAGCAGTGAGTCGAAAGGTGAGACCTACGAGCAGTACTTC
TRBJ2-7	.	TRBV7-2	TRBD2	15	CASSLRSSGSYEQYF	TGTGCCAGCAGCTTAAGGTCTAGCGGTTCCTACGAGCAGTACTTC
TRBJ1-2	.	TRBV2	.	14	CASIEQTAGLGYTF	TGTGCCAGCATCGAACAGACGGCAGGGCTTGGCTACACCTTC
TRBJ1-3	.	TRBV30	.	12	CAWSGPGNTIYF	TGTGCCTGGAGTGGACCTGGAAACACCATATATTTT
TRBJ1-1	.	TRBV10-3	.	13	CAITPGTRTEAFF	TGTGCCATCACCCCCGGGACCCGCACTGAAGCTTTCTTT
TRBJ1-3	.	TRBV10-3	.	15	CAISDPGFSGNTIYF	TGTGCCATCAGTGACCCAGGGTTCTCTGGAAACACCATATATTTT
TRBJ1-2	.	TRBV12-5	.	13	CASGLGTLYGYTF	TGTGCTAGTGGTTTAGGGACCCTCTATGGCTACACCTTC
TRBJ1-4	.	TRBV29-1	.	14	CSPTGGVPNEKLFF	TGCAGCCCGACCGGGGGCGTCCCCAATGAAAAACTGTTTTTT
TRBJ1-1	once	TRBV30	.	14	CAWSAGGLNIEAFF	TGTGCCTGGAGTGCTGGGGGTTTGAACATTGAAGCTTTCTTT
TRBJ2-5	once	TRBV6-6	.	13	CASSYPGRETQYF	TGTGCCAGCAGTTACCCAGGGAGAGAGACCCAGTACTTC
TRBJ2-7	.	TRBV5-1	.	15	CASSPFDLSGNEQYF	TGCGCCAGCAGCCCATTTGATTTAAGCGGAAACGAGCAGTACTTC
TRBJ2-3	.	TRBV6-6	.	15	CASSWGTTATDTQYF	TGTGCCAGCAGTTGGGGGACGACCGCCACAGATACGCAGTATTTT
TRBJ2-3	.	TRBV7-3	.	17	CASCLIMHGEKTDTQYF	TGTGCCAGCTGCCTAATCATGCACGGTGAAAAAACAGATACGCAGTATTTT
TRBJ2-3	.	TRBV10-1	.	15	CASSDKDASTDTQYF	TGCGCCAGCAGTGATAAGGACGCTAGCACAGATACGCAGTATTTT
TRBJ2-1	.	TRBV11-2	.	15	CASSLEGSSYNEQFF	TGTGCCAGCAGCTTAGAGGGCAGCTCCTACAATGAGCAGTTCTTC
TRBJ1-2	.	TRBV5-6	TRBD1	14	CASSWDRGNYGYTF	TGTGCCAGCAGCTGGGACAGGGGAAACTATGGCTACACCTTC
TRBJ2-5	few	TRBV29-1	.	13	CSVERGAGETQYF	TGCAGCGTTGAGCGCGGGGCGGGGGAGACCCAGTACTTC
TRBJ1-1	.	TRBV19	.	13	CASSIFMNTEAFF	TGTGCCAGTAGTATCTTTATGAACACTGAAGCTTTCTTT
TRBJ2-5	.	TRBV30	.	16	CASMERVVDSEETQYF	TGTGCCTCGATGGAGCGGGTGGTTGACAGTGAAGAGACCCAGTACTTC
TRBJ2-7	many	TRBV11-2	.	12	CASTQTLVEQYF	TGTGCCAGCACCCAGACCCTGGTCGAGCAGTACTTC
TRBJ2-2	few	TRBV28	.	15	CASRSDSFGTGELFF	TGTGCCAGCAGATCCGACAGTTTCGGGACCGGGGAGCTGTTTTTT
TRBJ2-3	.	TRBV2	TRBD2	14	CASGGTSGADTQYF	TGTGCCAGCGGGGGAACTAGCGGGGCAGATACGCAGTATTTT
TRBJ1-2	.	TRBV5-1	TRBD1	15	CASSSTAGTGGGYTF	TGCGCCAGCAGCTCGACCGCCGGGACAGGGGGCGGCTACACCTTC